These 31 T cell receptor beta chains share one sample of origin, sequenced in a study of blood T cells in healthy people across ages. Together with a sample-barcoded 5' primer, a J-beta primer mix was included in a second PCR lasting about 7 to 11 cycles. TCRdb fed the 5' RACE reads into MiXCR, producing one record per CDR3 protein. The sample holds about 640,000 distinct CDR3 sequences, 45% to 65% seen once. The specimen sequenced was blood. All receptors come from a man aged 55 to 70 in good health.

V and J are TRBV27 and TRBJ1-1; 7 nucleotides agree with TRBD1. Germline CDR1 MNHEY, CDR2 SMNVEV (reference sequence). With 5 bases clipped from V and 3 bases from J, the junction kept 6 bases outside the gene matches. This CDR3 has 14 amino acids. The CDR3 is CASSHRGLDTEAFF. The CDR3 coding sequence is TGTGCCAGCAGTCACAGGGGTTTGGACACTGAAGCTTTCTTT.

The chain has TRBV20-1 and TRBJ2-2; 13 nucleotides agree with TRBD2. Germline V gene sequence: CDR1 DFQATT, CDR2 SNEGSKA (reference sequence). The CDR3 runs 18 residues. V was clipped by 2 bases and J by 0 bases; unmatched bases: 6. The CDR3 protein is CSARSGTSGTANTGELFF. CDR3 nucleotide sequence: TGCAGTGCTAGATCCGGGACTAGCGGGACTGCGAACACCGGGGAGCTGTTTTTT.

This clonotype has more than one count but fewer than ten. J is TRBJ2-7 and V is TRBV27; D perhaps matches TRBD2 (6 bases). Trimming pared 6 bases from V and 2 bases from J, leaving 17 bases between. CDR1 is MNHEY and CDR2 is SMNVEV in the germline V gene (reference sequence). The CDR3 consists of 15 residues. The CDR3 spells CASRQREGGPYEQYF. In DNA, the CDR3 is TGTGCCAGCAGACAACGCGAGGGAGGCCCCTACGAGCAGTACTTC.

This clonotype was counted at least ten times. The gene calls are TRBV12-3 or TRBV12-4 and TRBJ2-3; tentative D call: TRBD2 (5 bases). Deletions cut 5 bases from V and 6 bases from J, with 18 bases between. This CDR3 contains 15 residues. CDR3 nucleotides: TGTGCCAGCAGTCCGGACTCGGGCCATATGGATACGCAGTATTTT. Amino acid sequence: CASSPDSGHMDTQYF.

The CDR3 sequence is CASSRQSGANVLTF. The CDR3 nucleotides are TGTGCCAGCAGCCGACAATCTGGGGCCAACGTCCTGACTTTC. This chain uses TRBV7-9 with TRBJ2-6; D uncertain. CDR3 length: 14 amino acids. Germline loops: CDR1 SEHNR, CDR2 FQNEAQ (reference sequence). The V gene lost 5 bases and the J gene lost 1 base, with 6 bases spanning the gap.

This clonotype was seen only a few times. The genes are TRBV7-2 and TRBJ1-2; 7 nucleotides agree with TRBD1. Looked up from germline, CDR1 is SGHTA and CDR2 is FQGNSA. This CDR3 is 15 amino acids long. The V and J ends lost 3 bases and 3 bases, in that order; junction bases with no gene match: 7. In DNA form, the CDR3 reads TGTGCCAGCAGCTTGGGGACAGCGTTATACTATGGCTACACCTTC. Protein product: CASSLGTALYYGYTF.

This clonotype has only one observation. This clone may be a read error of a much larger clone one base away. The CDR3 DNA is TGCGCCAGCAGCGCACAGGTCTCCGAAAAACTGTTTTTT. Residues: CASSAQVSEKLFF. The chain couples TRBV5-1 to TRBJ1-4; possibly TRBD1 for D (5 bases). The length of the CDR3 is 13 residues. V was trimmed by 4 bases and J by 8 bases, leaving 12 bases between them. CDR1 is SGHRS, CDR2 YFSETQ, per germline.

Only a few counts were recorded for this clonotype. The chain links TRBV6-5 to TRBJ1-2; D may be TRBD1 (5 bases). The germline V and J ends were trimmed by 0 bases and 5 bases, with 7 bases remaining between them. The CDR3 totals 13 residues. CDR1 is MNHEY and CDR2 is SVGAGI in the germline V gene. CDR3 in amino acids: CASSYSAGYGYTF. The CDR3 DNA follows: TGTGCCAGCAGTTACTCGGCAGGGTATGGCTACACCTTC.

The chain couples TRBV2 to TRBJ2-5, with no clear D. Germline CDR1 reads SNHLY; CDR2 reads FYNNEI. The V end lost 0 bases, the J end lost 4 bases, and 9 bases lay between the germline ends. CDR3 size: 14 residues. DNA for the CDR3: TGTGCCAGCAGTGAAGCGCTTGCCATAGAGACCCAGTACTTC. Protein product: CASSEALAIETQYF.

CDR3 amino acids: CSAPPGGAPKQFF. CDR3 DNA: TGCAGTGCCCCGCCGGGAGGAGCTCCAAAGCAGTTCTTC. The chain recombines TRBV20-1 with TRBJ2-1; 7 bases fit TRBD2. The junction had 13 bases not matched to a gene; V was cut back by 6 bases and J by 11 bases. From germline, CDR1 is DFQATT and CDR2 SNEGSKA (reference sequence). The CDR3 runs to 13 residues.

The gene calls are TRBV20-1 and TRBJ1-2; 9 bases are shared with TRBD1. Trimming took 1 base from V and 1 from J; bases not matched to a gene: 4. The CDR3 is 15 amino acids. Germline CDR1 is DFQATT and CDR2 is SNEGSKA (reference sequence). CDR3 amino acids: CSARGGQGFNYGYTF. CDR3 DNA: TGCAGTGCTAGAGGGGGACAGGGCTTTAACTATGGCTACACCTTC.

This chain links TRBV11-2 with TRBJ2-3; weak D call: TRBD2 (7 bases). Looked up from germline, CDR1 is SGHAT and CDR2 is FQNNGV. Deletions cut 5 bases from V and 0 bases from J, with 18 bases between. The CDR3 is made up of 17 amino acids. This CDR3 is CASSPRGGGGSTDTQYF. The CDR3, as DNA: TGTGCCAGCAGCCCCCGTGGGGGAGGGGGTAGCACAGATACGCAGTATTTT.

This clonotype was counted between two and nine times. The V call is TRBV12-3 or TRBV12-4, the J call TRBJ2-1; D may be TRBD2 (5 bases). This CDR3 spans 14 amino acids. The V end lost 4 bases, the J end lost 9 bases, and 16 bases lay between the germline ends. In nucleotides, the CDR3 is TGTGCCAGCAGTTCCCTAGCAGACGTCGGTGAGCAGTTCTTC. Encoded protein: CASSSLADVGEQFF.

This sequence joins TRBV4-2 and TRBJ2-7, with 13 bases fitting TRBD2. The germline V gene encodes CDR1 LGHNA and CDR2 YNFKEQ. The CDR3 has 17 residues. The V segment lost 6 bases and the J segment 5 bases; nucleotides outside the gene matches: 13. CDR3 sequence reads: CASSQTSGGMVGHEQYF. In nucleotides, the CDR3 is TGTGCCAGCAGTCAGACTAGCGGGGGGATGGTTGGACACGAGCAGTACTTC.

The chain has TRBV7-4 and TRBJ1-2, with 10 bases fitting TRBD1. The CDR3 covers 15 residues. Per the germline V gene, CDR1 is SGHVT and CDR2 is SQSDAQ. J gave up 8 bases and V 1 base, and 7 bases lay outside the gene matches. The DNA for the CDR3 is TGTGCCAGCAGCTTAGAGAGGACAGGGGGAAACGGCTACACCTTC. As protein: CASSLERTGGNGYTF.

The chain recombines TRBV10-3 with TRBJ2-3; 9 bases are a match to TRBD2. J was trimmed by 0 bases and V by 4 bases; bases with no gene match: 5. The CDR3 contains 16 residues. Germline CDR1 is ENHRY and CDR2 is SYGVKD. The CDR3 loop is CAISGASGISTDTQYF. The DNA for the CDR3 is TGTGCCATCAGTGGGGCTAGCGGGATTAGCACAGATACGCAGTATTTT.

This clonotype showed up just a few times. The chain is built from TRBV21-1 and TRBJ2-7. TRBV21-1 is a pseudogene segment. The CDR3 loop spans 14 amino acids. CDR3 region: CASSKYGSYYEQYF. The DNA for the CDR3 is TGTGCCAGCAGCAAATACGGCAGTTACTACGAGCAGTACTTC.

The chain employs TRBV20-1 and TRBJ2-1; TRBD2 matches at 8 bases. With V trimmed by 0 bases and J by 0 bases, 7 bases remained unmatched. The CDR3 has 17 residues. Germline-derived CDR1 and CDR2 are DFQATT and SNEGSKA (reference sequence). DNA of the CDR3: TGCAGTGCTAGAGATTTTAGCGGGACCAGCTCCTACAATGAGCAGTTCTTC. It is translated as CSARDFSGTSSYNEQFF.

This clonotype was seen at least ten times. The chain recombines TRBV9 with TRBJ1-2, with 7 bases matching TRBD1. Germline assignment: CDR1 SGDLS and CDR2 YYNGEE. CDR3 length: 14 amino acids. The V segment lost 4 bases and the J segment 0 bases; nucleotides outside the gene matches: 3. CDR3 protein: CASSPGQANYGYTF. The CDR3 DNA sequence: TGTGCCAGCAGCCCAGGACAGGCTAACTATGGCTACACCTTC.

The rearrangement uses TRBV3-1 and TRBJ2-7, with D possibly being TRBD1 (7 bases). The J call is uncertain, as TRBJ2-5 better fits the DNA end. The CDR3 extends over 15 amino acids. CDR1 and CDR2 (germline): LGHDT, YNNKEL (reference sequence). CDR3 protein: CASSQAGGGGETQYF. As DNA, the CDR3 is TGTGCCAGCAGCCAAGCTGGAGGGGGCGGAGAGACCCAGTACTTC.

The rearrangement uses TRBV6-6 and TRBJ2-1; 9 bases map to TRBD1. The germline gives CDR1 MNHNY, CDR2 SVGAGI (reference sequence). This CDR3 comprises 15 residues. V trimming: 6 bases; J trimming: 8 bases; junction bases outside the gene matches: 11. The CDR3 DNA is TGTGCCAGCAGCAATACCGGGACAGGGTACGATGAGCAGTTCTTC. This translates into CASSNTGTGYDEQFF.

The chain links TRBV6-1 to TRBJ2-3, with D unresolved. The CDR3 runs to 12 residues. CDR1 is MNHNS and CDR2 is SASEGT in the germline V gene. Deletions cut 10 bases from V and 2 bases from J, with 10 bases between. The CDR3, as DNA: TGTGCCACCTCACGGGTCACAGATACGCAGTATTTT. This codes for CATSRVTDTQYF.

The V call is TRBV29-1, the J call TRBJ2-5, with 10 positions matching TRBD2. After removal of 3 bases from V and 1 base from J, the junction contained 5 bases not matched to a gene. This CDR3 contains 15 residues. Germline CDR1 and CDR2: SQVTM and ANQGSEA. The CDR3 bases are TGCAGCGTTGAGTGGCTAGCGGGGGTCCAAGAGACCCAGTACTTC. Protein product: CSVEWLAGVQETQYF.

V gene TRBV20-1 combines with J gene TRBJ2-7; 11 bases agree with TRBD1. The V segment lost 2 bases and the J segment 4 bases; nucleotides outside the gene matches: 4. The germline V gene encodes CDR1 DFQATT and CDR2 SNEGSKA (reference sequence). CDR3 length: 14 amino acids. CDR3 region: CSARTGTGGYEQYF. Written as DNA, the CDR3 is TGCAGTGCTAGAACCGGGACAGGGGGATACGAGCAGTACTTC.

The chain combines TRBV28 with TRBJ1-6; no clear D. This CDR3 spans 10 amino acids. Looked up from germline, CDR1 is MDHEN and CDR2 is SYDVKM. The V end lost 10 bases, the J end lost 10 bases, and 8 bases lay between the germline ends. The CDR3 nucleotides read TGTGCCACCGGAGGGTCACCCCTCCACTTT. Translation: CATGGSPLHF.

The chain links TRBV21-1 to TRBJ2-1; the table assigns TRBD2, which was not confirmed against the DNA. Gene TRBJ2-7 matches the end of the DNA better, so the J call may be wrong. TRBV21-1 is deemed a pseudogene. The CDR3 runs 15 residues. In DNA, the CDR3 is TGTGCCAGCAGCAAAGCTATAGCGGGGGGCTACGAGCAGTACTTC. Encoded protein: CASSKAIAGGYEQYF.

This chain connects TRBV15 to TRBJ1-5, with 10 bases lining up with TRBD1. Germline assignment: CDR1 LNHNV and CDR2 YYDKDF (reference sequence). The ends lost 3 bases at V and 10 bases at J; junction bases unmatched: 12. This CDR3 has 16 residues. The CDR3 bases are TGTGCCACCAGCAGGGGGGACAGGGGCCTCCTTCATCCCCAGCATTTT. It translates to CATSRGDRGLLHPQHF. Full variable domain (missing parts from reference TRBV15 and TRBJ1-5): DAMVIQNPRYQVTQFGKPVTLSCSQTLNHNVMYWYQQKSSQAPKLLFHYYDKDFNNEADTPDNFQSRRPNTSFCFLDIRSPGLGDTAMYLCATSRGDRGLLHPQHFGDGTRLSIL.

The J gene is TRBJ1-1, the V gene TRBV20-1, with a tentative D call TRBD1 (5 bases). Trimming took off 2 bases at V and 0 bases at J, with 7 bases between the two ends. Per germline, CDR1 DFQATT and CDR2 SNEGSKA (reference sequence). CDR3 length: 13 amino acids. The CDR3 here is CSARTGMNTEAFF. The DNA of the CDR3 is TGCAGTGCTAGAACAGGTATGAACACTGAAGCTTTCTTT.

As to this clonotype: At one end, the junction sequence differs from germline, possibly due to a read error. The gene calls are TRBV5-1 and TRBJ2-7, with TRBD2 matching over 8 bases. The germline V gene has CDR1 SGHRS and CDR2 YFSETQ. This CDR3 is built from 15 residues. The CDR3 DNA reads TGCGCCAGCAGTCCGCCCCTAGCGGGTTCCTACGAGCTGTACTTC. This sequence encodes CASSPPLAGSYELYF.

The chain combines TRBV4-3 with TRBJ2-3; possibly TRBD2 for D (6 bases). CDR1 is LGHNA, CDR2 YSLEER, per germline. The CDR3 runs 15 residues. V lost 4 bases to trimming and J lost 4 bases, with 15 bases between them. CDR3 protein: CASSRGHLAADTQYF. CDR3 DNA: TGCGCCAGCAGCCGAGGACACTTAGCGGCAGATACGCAGTATTTT.

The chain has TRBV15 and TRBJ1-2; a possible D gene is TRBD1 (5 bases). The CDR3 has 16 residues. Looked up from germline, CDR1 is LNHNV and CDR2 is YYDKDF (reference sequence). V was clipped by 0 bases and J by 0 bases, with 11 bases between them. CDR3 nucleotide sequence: TGTGCCACCAGCAGAGATAGAGGAGGGGCTAACTATGGCTACACCTTC. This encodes CATSRDRGGANYGYTF.